Following are 10 T cell receptor beta chains from one sample sequenced in a study of T-cell memory formation after mild COVID-19. TCRdb ran MiXCR on the 5' RACE reads and lists one entry per CDR3 protein. The sample holds about 470,000 distinct CDR3 sequences, 18% seen once. Material: PBMCs or a T cell subset sorted from them (not recorded which). These receptors came from an adult woman who had mild COVID-19 (a few samples of this study predate the infection). Cell type and time point are not known.

This chain joins TRBV9 and TRBJ2-2; D not certain. The CDR3 covers 15 residues. Germline-derived CDR1 and CDR2 are SGDLS and YYNGEE. Trimming removed 4 bases from V and 4 bases from J, with 14 bases in between. The CDR3 coding sequence is TGTGCCAGCAGCCCCCGTGGGGTGAGCACCGGGGAGCTGTTTTTT. This sequence encodes CASSPRGVSTGELFF.

The chain recombines TRBV12-3 or TRBV12-4 with TRBJ2-7; D perhaps matches TRBD1 (6 bases). This CDR3 is built from 13 residues. The germline V and J ends were trimmed by 3 bases and 3 bases, with 9 bases remaining between them. The CDR3 DNA sequence: TGTGCCAGCAGTTTCAGGACAGACTACGAGCAGTACTTC. Translated, it gives CASSFRTDYEQYF.

This chain connects TRBV3-1 to TRBJ1-2, with no clear D. This CDR3 has 11 amino acids. V was cut by 1 base and J by 10 bases, with 7 bases left in between. Germline CDR1 and CDR2: LGHDT and YNNKEL (reference sequence). CDR3 in amino acids: CASSQGHVYTF. CDR3 sequence (DNA): TGTGCCAGCAGCCAAGGCCATGTCTACACCTTC.

This clonotype appeared a few times. The rearrangement links TRBV7-9 to TRBJ2-1; 7 bases are a match to TRBD2. The CDR3 has 15 amino acids. In germline, CDR1 is SEHNR, CDR2 FQNEAQ (reference sequence). Trimming cost V 2 bases and J 8 bases; bases outside gene matches: 9. The CDR3 DNA is TGTGCCAGCAGCTTAATGGGGGGACTAATAGATGAGCAGTTCTTC. Its translation is CASSLMGGLIDEQFF.

This clonotype has only a few counts. The chain carries TRBV6-2 or TRBV6-3 and TRBJ1-6; D not certain. This CDR3 is built from 13 residues. Germline CDR1 reads MNHEY; CDR2 reads SVGEGT. Trimming removed 5 bases from V and 7 bases from J, with 9 bases in between. The CDR3 protein is CASSAGYNSPLHF. The CDR3 DNA follows: TGTGCCAGCAGTGCGGGGTACAATTCACCCCTCCACTTT.

The rearrangement links TRBV15 to TRBJ2-3, with 7 bases fitting TRBD2. The germline CDR1 and CDR2 sequences are LNHNV and YYDKDF (reference sequence). Unmatched junction bases numbered 7, after V lost 1 base and J lost 3 bases. This CDR3 is built from 16 residues. CDR3 DNA: TGTGCCACCAGCAGAGGGAGCGGGATCAGAACAGATACGCAGTATTTT. Protein sequence: CATSRGSGIRTDTQYF.

This clonotype was detected a few times. The chain uses TRBV5-1 and TRBJ1-1; a possible D gene is TRBD1 (6 bases). From germline, CDR1 is SGHRS and CDR2 YFSETQ. Trimming left V 0 bases short and J 8 bases short, with 11 bases between. The CDR3 sequence is 13 residues long. CDR3 sequence (DNA): TGCGCCAGCAGCTTGGTTGTCGGGGGCGAAGCTTTCTTT. It yields the protein CASSLVVGGEAFF.

The chain joins TRBV9 to TRBJ2-3; perhaps TRBD2 as D (5 bases). The V end was cut by 5 bases, the J end by 5 bases, with 24 bases between. The V gene's germline CDR1 is SGDLS and CDR2 YYNGEE. This CDR3 comprises 17 residues. The CDR3 region is CASSPWTGSDPGDTQYF. CDR3 DNA: TGTGCCAGCAGTCCCTGGACTGGTAGCGACCCGGGAGATACGCAGTATTTT.

The chain couples TRBV6-6 to TRBJ2-6, with a tentative D call TRBD2 (5 bases). Trimming left V 1 base short and J 2 bases short, with 12 bases between. The CDR3 is 17 amino acids. CDR1 and CDR2 from the germline V gene are MNHNY and SVGAGI (reference sequence). CDR3 in DNA: TGTGCCAGCAGTTACTTTCCGGGATTTACTGGGGCCAACGTCCTGACTTTC. Translated: CASSYFPGFTGANVLTF.

The genes are TRBV6-1 and TRBJ2-5; D is perhaps TRBD1 (6 bases). The CDR3 has 16 residues. V lost 5 bases and J 6 bases, leaving 22 bases between the germline ends. Germline-derived CDR1 and CDR2 are MNHNS and SASEGT. The CDR3 DNA sequence: TGTGCCAGCAGTAGAGGACCACAGGGAGTTTTGCAGACCCAGTACTTC. This translates into CASSRGPQGVLQTQYF.